A single sample gave rise to the 23 T cell receptor beta chains below, sequenced in a study of blood T cells in healthy people across ages. It was with a sample-barcoded 5' primer and a J-beta primer mix that a second PCR of about 7 to 12 cycles was run. TCRdb re-derived calls from the 5' RACE reads in MiXCR, one entry per CDR3 protein. Found here are hundreds of thousands of distinct CDR3 sequences, more than 45% of them singletons; the top ten hold 22%. Sequencing was carried out using blood. These receptor sequences come from a man aged 30-40 years in good health.

This clonotype appeared a few times. J is TRBJ2-1 and V is TRBV27, with 7 bases aligning to TRBD2. V was clipped by 4 bases and J by 2 bases; unmatched bases: 5. Germline V gene lookup returns CDR1 MNHEY and CDR2 SMNVEV (reference sequence). The CDR3 runs to 15 residues. For the CDR3, the DNA is TGTGCCAGCAGTTCAGGACTAGGTGCCTACAATGAGCAGTTCTTC. Residues: CASSSGLGAYNEQFF.

This rearrangement joins TRBV7-2 to TRBJ2-7, with TRBD2 matching over 9 bases. The V and J ends lost 0 bases and 4 bases, in that order; junction bases with no gene match: 4. The germline V gene encodes CDR1 SGHTA and CDR2 FQGNSA. There are 15 residues in the CDR3. For the CDR3, the DNA is TGTGCCAGCAGCTTAGCCCTAGCGGGGACATACGAGCAGTACTTC. It encodes CASSLALAGTYEQYF.

The gene calls are TRBV7-2 and TRBJ2-1; 12 bases agree with TRBD2. Germline assignment: CDR1 SGHTA and CDR2 FQGNSA. This CDR3 has 15 amino acids. V shed 3 bases, J shed 7 bases, and the junction held 4 bases outside the gene matches. In DNA, the CDR3 is TGTGCCAGCAGCTTCTTCCTAGCGGGGGGGAATGAGCAGTTCTTC. It yields the protein CASSFFLAGGNEQFF. Together with reference TRBV7-2 and TRBJ2-1, the CDR3 gives the full variable domain: GAGVSQSPSNKVTEKGKDVELRCDPISGHTALYWYRQSLGQGLEFLIYFQGNSAPDKSGLPSDRFSAERTGGSVSTLTIQRTQQEDSAVYLCASSFFLAGGNEQFFGPGTRLTVL.

The chain carries TRBV24-1 and TRBJ2-5; no reliable D call. V lost 5 bases, J lost 2 bases, and 5 bases lay in between. This CDR3 spans 12 amino acids. Germline V lookup: CDR1 KGHDR, CDR2 SFDVKD. The CDR3 DNA sequence: TGTGCCACCAGTGGGGGACAAGAGACCCAGTACTTC. Encoded protein: CATSGGQETQYF.

The genes are TRBV6-1 and TRBJ2-6; D is ambiguous. In germline, CDR1 is MNHNS, CDR2 SASEGT. Trimming stripped 10 bases from V and 1 base from J, with 8 bases between. CDR3 length: 13 residues. The DNA for the CDR3 is TGTGCCACCACACGATCTGGGGCCAACGTCCTGACTTTC. Translating gives CATTRSGANVLTF.

The V gene is TRBV5-1, the J gene TRBJ2-3; 7 bases agree with TRBD2. Germline V gives CDR1 SGHRS, CDR2 YFSETQ. V was pared by 7 bases and J by 1 base, with 9 bases of the junction left unmatched. The CDR3 is 15 residues long. The CDR3 DNA is TGCGCCAGCGGCGGCGGGAGCTTTGGCACAGATACGCAGTATTTT. Protein: CASGGGSFGTDTQYF.

DNA for the CDR3: TGCAGTGCTAGAGATCGCCCACGAAGCGAGCAGTACTTC. Its translation is CSARDRPRSEQYF. The V gene is TRBV20-1, the J gene TRBJ2-7; D unclear. The V gene lost 0 bases and the J gene lost 6 bases, with 12 bases spanning the gap. CDR3 length: 13 amino acids. Germline V gene data show CDR1 as DFQATT and CDR2 as SNEGSKA (reference sequence).

The chain joins TRBV29-1 to TRBJ2-7; TRBD1 or TRBD2 may be the D gene (5 bases each). From germline, CDR1 is SQVTM and CDR2 ANQGSEA. The CDR3 extends over 16 amino acids. Trimming shortened V by 0 bases and J by 0 bases, and 15 bases separated the two germline ends. CDR3 nucleotide sequence: TGCAGCGTTGAAGATCAATTGGCAGGGAGCTCCTACGAGCAGTACTTC. It encodes CSVEDQLAGSSYEQYF.

V gene TRBV11-2 combines with J gene TRBJ2-7; the match to TRBD1 covers 8 bases. V shed 4 bases, J shed 4 bases, and the junction held 9 bases outside the gene matches. The length of the CDR3 is 15 residues. CDR1 SGHAT and CDR2 FQNNGV come from the germline V gene. The CDR3 loop reads CASSSGQGRPYEQYF. In DNA form, the CDR3 reads TGTGCCAGCAGCTCCGGACAGGGACGGCCTTACGAGCAGTACTTC.

The chain uses TRBV30 and TRBJ2-6; D unresolved. This CDR3 spans 12 amino acids. V was cut by 3 bases and J by 2 bases, with 2 bases left in between. Germline values: CDR1 GTSNPN, CDR2 SVGIG (reference sequence). CDR3 nucleotides: TGTGCCTGGAGGGCTGGGGCCAACGTCCTGACTTTC. Translating gives CAWRAGANVLTF.

Points on this clonotype: One end of the junction does not line up with germline, which may come from a read error. J is TRBJ2-1 and V is TRBV28; 12 bases agree with TRBD2. Germline lookup yields CDR1 MDHEN and CDR2 SYDVKM. The CDR3 is made up of 14 amino acids. For the CDR3, the DNA is TGTGCCGGCAGTCAGACTAGCGGGAGTCCTGAGCAGTTCTTC. This codes for CAGSQTSGSPEQFF.

This chain joins TRBV7-9 and TRBJ2-4; D is perhaps TRBD2 (6 bases). The DNA end is more similar to TRBJ2-5, so the J call may be wrong. Germline lookup yields CDR1 SEHNR and CDR2 FQNEAQ (reference sequence). The CDR3 contains 15 residues. CDR3 sequence reads: CASSPPGTLPGTQYF. CDR3 in DNA: TGTGCCAGCAGCCCTCCAGGGACTTTGCCAGGGACCCAGTACTTC.

This clonotype appeared a few times. The chain links TRBV5-1 to TRBJ2-1, with TRBD2 as a possible D gene (6 bases). The germline gives CDR1 SGHRS, CDR2 YFSETQ. V lost 0 bases to trimming and J lost 7 bases, with 14 bases between them. This CDR3 comprises 15 residues. CDR3 sequence reads: CASSLGLDTSNEQFF. The CDR3, as DNA: TGCGCCAGCAGCTTGGGACTAGATACCTCGAATGAGCAGTTCTTC.

Concerning this clonotype itself: One end of the junction varies from germline; a read error may be responsible. This rearrangement joins TRBV29-1 to TRBJ1-2, with D hard to call. The CDR3 length is 14 residues. Germline CDR1 is SQVTM and CDR2 is ANQGSEA. CDR3 nucleotide sequence: TGCAGCGTTGAGCACGGTGGTAGGAACTATGGTTACACCTTC. Residues: CSVEHGGRNYGYTF.

This clonotype showed up just a few times. The CDR3 spells CASSPGLANEQFF. In nucleotides, the CDR3 is TGTGCCAGCAGTCCGGGACTAGCGAACGAGCAGTTCTTC. This chain links TRBV12-3 or TRBV12-4 with TRBJ2-1; 10 bases match TRBD2. Germline trimming cut 5 bases from V and 10 bases from J; bases unmatched to any gene: 5. The CDR3 runs 13 residues.

V is TRBV10-2 and J is TRBJ1-6; D is unclear. CDR1 WSHSY and CDR2 SAAADI come from the germline V gene. The CDR3 runs to 10 residues. V was pared by 10 bases and J by 14 bases, with 12 bases between. Written as DNA, the CDR3 is TGCGCCACATACCATGATACCCTCCACTTT. Amino acid sequence: CATYHDTLHF.

The chain is built from TRBV29-1 and TRBJ2-7; TRBD1 matches 9 bases. Germline V gene data show CDR1 as SQVTM and CDR2 as ANQGSEA. J was trimmed by 0 bases and V by 4 bases; bases with no gene match: 10. There are 16 residues in the CDR3. CDR3: CSVASGQGRNSYEQYF. The CDR3 region has the DNA TGCAGCGTTGCCTCCGGACAGGGGCGGAACTCCTACGAGCAGTACTTC.

This chain links TRBV20-1 with TRBJ2-7; tentative D call: TRBD2 (5 bases). The germline CDR1 and CDR2 sequences are DFQATT and SNEGSKA (reference sequence). The CDR3 extends over 10 amino acids. The chain's CDR3 is CRAQSGWQYF. For the CDR3, the DNA is TGCAGGGCTCAATCGGGGTGGCAGTACTTC.

The chain couples TRBV5-1 to TRBJ2-7; D not certain. Looked up from germline, CDR1 is SGHRS and CDR2 is YFSETQ. CDR3 length: 15 amino acids. V dropped 0 bases and J dropped 0 bases, with 10 bases sitting between them. The CDR3 reads CASSLGSTASYEQYF. In DNA form, the CDR3 reads TGCGCCAGCAGCTTGGGTTCGACGGCCTCCTACGAGCAGTACTTC.

The chain links TRBV15 to TRBJ2-3, with 7 bases aligning to TRBD1. The CDR3 sequence is 15 residues long. Germline trimming cut 2 bases from V and 8 bases from J; bases unmatched to any gene: 10. CDR1 and CDR2 (germline): LNHNV, YYDKDF (reference sequence). This CDR3 reads CATSRNTGELGTQYF. The CDR3 nucleotides read TGTGCCACCAGCAGAAACACAGGGGAGCTCGGTACGCAGTATTTT.

This clonotype was observed a few times. The chain uses TRBV20-1 and TRBJ1-2; D remains ambiguous. The CDR3 is made up of 13 amino acids. Between the trimmed V and J ends, which lost 3 bases and 3 bases, there was a span of 11 bases. Germline V gene sequence: CDR1 DFQATT, CDR2 SNEGSKA (reference sequence). The CDR3 protein is CSASKQPDYGYTF. The CDR3 DNA sequence: TGCAGTGCTAGTAAGCAGCCTGACTATGGCTACACCTTC.

V usage is TRBV29-1 and J usage is TRBJ2-1, with 7 bases matching TRBD1. The J segment lost 4 bases and the V segment lost 7 bases, leaving 4 bases of the junction unmatched. CDR1 and CDR2 from the germline V gene are SQVTM and ANQGSEA. The CDR3 is made up of 12 amino acids. The CDR3 DNA follows: TGCAGCGCAAAGACAGGGTACAATGAGCAGTTCTTC. Its protein is CSAKTGYNEQFF.

This sequence joins TRBV9 and TRBJ2-7; maybe TRBD2 (5 bases). This CDR3 contains 15 residues. The ends were cut back, 0 bases at V and 4 bases at J, with 14 bases in the middle. From germline, CDR1 is SGDLS and CDR2 YYNGEE. CDR3 protein: CASSVGQSSGYEQYF. DNA for the CDR3: TGTGCCAGCAGCGTAGGGCAGAGTTCGGGGTACGAGCAGTACTTC.